What follows are 10 T cell receptor beta chains derived from one specimen sequenced in a study of post-analysis software for immune sequencing data. Findings of the study overall: Included in a set of five TRBV segments more frequent in patients than controls were TRBV5-6, TRBV5-1 and TRBV20-1.

No cognate antigen is known for these TCRs. The library was made from cDNA and included unique molecular identifiers. TCRdb used MiXCR to reprocess the PCR reads, holding one entry per CDR3 protein. This table holds roughly 670,000 distinct CDR3 sequences, over 45% found once. Sequenced: blood. The receptor source for this set is a girl aged 2-9 years with multiple sclerosis.

The chain is built from TRBV12-3 or TRBV12-4 and TRBJ2-1; TRBD2 matches 9 bases. V was clipped by 2 bases and J by 4 bases; unmatched bases: 9. CDR3 length equals 17 residues. CDR3 sequence (DNA): TGTGCCAGCAGTTTACCTAGCGGGATGATTTGGTACAATGAGCAGTTCTTC. Its protein is CASSLPSGMIWYNEQFF.

This chain joins TRBV7-2 and TRBJ1-2, with 7 nucleotides matching TRBD1. The CDR3 length is 16 residues. V dropped 3 bases and J dropped 8; count of bases not matched to a gene: 15. The germline V gene encodes CDR1 SGHTA and CDR2 FQGNSA. Here the CDR3 DNA reads TGTGCCAGCAGCTTGGAGCCCCTAACAGGGGCGGGCGGCTACACCTTC. It translates to CASSLEPLTGAGGYTF.

V gene TRBV29-1 combines with J gene TRBJ2-1; D is possibly TRBD1 (5 bases). Germline values: CDR1 SQVTM, CDR2 ANQGSEA. This CDR3 is 11 amino acids long. The V gene lost 4 bases and the J gene lost 4 bases, with 5 bases spanning the gap. In nucleotides, the CDR3 is TGCAGCGTTGCAGGGTACAATGAGCAGTTCTTC. Translating gives CSVAGYNEQFF.

The gene calls are TRBV4-1 and TRBJ2-4; D not resolved. The DNA end lines up better with TRBJ2-7; the J call may be wrong. The CDR3 covers 14 residues. Germline V CDR1 and CDR2: MGHRA, YSYEKL. The CDR3 sequence is CASSQVEIENEQYF. For the CDR3, the DNA is TGCGCCAGCAGCCAAGTCGAGATTGAGAACGAGCAGTACTTC.

The chain combines TRBV4-3 with TRBJ2-5, with D possibly TRBD1 on 7 matching bases. In germline, CDR1 is LGHNA, CDR2 YSLEER. V was trimmed by 2 bases and J by 6 bases, leaving 16 bases between them. This CDR3 has 15 amino acids. The CDR3 DNA is TGCGCCAGCAGCCAACTGCGACAGGGCGGGAAGACCCAGTACTTC. Amino acids: CASSQLRQGGKTQYF.

This chain connects TRBV3-1 to TRBJ2-5, with D possibly matching TRBD2 (7 bases). This CDR3 region has 14 residues. In germline, CDR1 is LGHDT, CDR2 YNNKEL (reference sequence). V lost 5 bases, J lost 9 bases, and 19 bases lay in between. In DNA form, the CDR3 reads TGTGCCAGCAGCAAGATCGCGGGGGCCAAGGCCCAGTACTTC. Its protein is CASSKIAGAKAQYF.

The chain recombines TRBV20-1 with TRBJ2-2, with D possibly matching TRBD1 (6 bases). CDR1 DFQATT and CDR2 SNEGSKA come from the germline V gene (reference sequence). The CDR3 has 14 amino acids. V was clipped by 1 base and J by 0 bases, with 6 bases between them. The CDR3 DNA sequence: TGCAGTGCTAGAGGGACAGCGAACACCGGGGAGCTGTTTTTT. It codes for CSARGTANTGELFF.

The V gene is TRBV3-1, the J gene TRBJ1-2, with 12 bases that match TRBD1. Trimming cost V 3 bases and J 6 bases; bases outside gene matches: 8. This CDR3 has 16 residues. The germline V gene encodes CDR1 LGHDT and CDR2 YNNKEL (reference sequence). The CDR3: CASSQNHRDRGHGYTF. The CDR3 DNA follows: TGTGCCAGCAGCCAGAATCACCGGGACAGGGGGCATGGCTACACCTTC.

The sample holds a few counts of this clonotype. The rearrangement uses TRBV25-1 and TRBJ2-5; 9 bases align to TRBD2. CDR1 and CDR2 (germline): MGHDK, SYGVNS. Trimming took 5 bases from V and 5 from J; bases not matched to a gene: 15. The CDR3 is made up of 17 amino acids. The CDR3 region has the DNA TGTGCCAGCAGTTCCCGACTAGCGGTCCCACAGTGGGAGACCCAGTACTTC. Encoded protein: CASSSRLAVPQWETQYF.

This rearrangement joins TRBV5-1 to TRBJ2-3, with D hard to call. Trimming took off 1 base at V and 1 base at J, with 7 bases between the two ends. This CDR3 comprises 14 residues. Germline-derived CDR1 and CDR2 are SGHRS and YFSETQ. The CDR3 reads CASSLHHRTDTQYF. CDR3 bases: TGCGCCAGCAGCTTGCATCACCGCACAGATACGCAGTATTTT. Looking up the rest from reference TRBV5-1 and TRBJ2-3 gives the full variable domain: KAGVTQTPRYLIKTRGQQVTLSCSPISGHRSVSWYQQTPGQGLQFLFEYFSETQRNKGNFPGRFSGRQFSNSRSEMNVSTLELGDSALYLCASSLHHRTDTQYFGPGTRLTVL.